The T cell receptor (beta chain) under discussion was sequenced for a study of T cell responses to AZD1222 COVID-19 vaccine. Points from the study as a whole: Clonal diversity may have been underestimated, and the donors were mostly white British, with more females than males.

TCRdb's table, derived via immunoSEQ multiplex PCR, lists solely in-frame clones and lacks some. This table holds under 200,000 clones, around 95% found once. Germline CDR1 reads DFQATT; CDR2 reads SNEGSKA (reference sequence). The CDR3 length is 13 residues. Trimming stripped 3 bases from V and 1 base from J, with 9 bases between. To note about this clone: Its antigen is currently unknown.

The sample consisted of peripheral blood, taken on day 0 of AZD1222 vaccination. This clonotype originated in an adult in good health. V usage is TRBV20-1 and J usage is TRBJ1-1; D unresolved. This CDR3 reads CSASGRSNTEAFF. The CDR3 region has the DNA TGCAGTGCTAGTGGACGGTCGAACACTGAAGCTTTCTTT.